This T cell receptor beta chain comes out of a study of shared clonotypes between healthy human individuals. Study details: Each donor's CD4 naive and CD4 memory cells filled three plates apiece, CD8 naive two, and CD8 memory one.

It was CD45RO-negative cells, positively selected for CCR7, that made up naive CD8 cells, with terminally differentiated effector memory CD45RA+ cells excluded. Points from the study as a whole: In contrast to clonotypes shared by all four donors, non-shared clonotypes had lower generation probabilities. Researchers sampled only blood; tissue repertoires likely differ.

Every immunoSEQ plate was one replicate of a subset's evenly spread DNA. Some clones are missing from TCRdb's copy, which holds only in-frame ones; the method was immunoSEQ multiplex PCR. Altogether about 580,000 clones are present, nearly 98% being singletons, with the ten largest covering 0.3%. J gave up 4 bases and V 1 base, and 15 bases lay outside the gene matches. Looked up from germline, CDR1 is SGHTA and CDR2 is FQGNSA. The CDR3 has 18 residues. To note about this clone: What it binds is not known.

The chain links TRBV7-2 to TRBJ2-5, with 7 bases fitting TRBD2. The sample comprised naive CD8+ T cells sorted from blood. The receptor was derived from a man aged 25-45 years in good health. The chain's CDR3 is CASSLVGGGTLGRETQYF. The CDR3 DNA reads as TGTGCCAGCAGCTTAGTGGGGGGAGGGACCTTAGGAAGAGAGACCCAGTACTTC.